This T cell receptor (beta chain) was captured by sequencing in a study of blood T cell repertoires in COVID-19. Repertoires were generated with immunoSEQ multiplex PCR, while TCRdb's copy carries only in-frame clones and drops some. The table includes under 300,000 clones, approximately 80% detected once. The CDR3 consists of 15 residues. V was pared by 6 bases and J by 2 bases, with 5 bases of the junction left unmatched. Germline-derived CDR1 and CDR2 are MNHEY and SVGAGI. What was sequenced was peripheral blood. The chain couples TRBV6-5 to TRBJ2-1; 9 bases are shared with TRBD1. This clonotype was sampled from a man aged 40-49 years who had recovered from COVID-19. As DNA, the CDR3 is TGTGCCAGCAGCCTTCGACAGGGGGCCTACAATGAGCAGTTCTTC. It specifies CASSLRQGAYNEQFF.